The 10 T cell receptor beta chains below were found in one sample sequenced in a study of T cells after somatic rescue of genetic block. The repertoire was sequenced with immunoSEQ multiplex PCR; TCRdb's copy has only in-frame clones and lacks some. The sample shows tens of thousands of clones, more than 90% of them seen only once. The material sequenced was peripheral blood mononuclear cells (PBMCs). The receptors were sampled from a child less than two years old.

The chain is built from TRBV19 and TRBJ2-3; 8 nucleotides agree with TRBD2. The CDR3 extends over 16 amino acids. V dropped 5 bases and J dropped 1; count of bases not matched to a gene: 8. Looked up from germline, CDR1 is LNHDA and CDR2 is SQIVND (reference sequence). CDR3 sequence: CASSRVAGRGTDTQYF. DNA for the CDR3: TGTGCCAGTAGTCGCGTAGCGGGAAGGGGCACAGATACGCAGTATTTT.

This clone was seen only once. The V and J genes are TRBV27 and TRBJ2-3, with D possibly being TRBD1 (6 bases). The V gene lost 8 bases and the J gene lost 3 bases, with 12 bases spanning the gap. The germline CDR1 and CDR2 sequences are MNHEY and SMNVEV (reference sequence). CDR3 length: 13 residues. The CDR3 loop reads CASSAGVTDTQYF. The CDR3 DNA is TGTGCCAGCTCGGCAGGGGTGACAGATACGCAGTATTTT.

This chain connects TRBV10-2 to TRBJ2-5, with unresolved D. The germline V and J ends were trimmed by 2 bases and 0 bases, with 4 bases remaining between them. This CDR3 is 13 amino acids long. CDR1 WSHSY and CDR2 SAAADI come from the germline V gene. CDR3 protein: CASSEQDQETQYF. CDR3 sequence (DNA): TGCGCCAGCAGTGAGCAGGACCAAGAGACCCAGTACTTC.

The chain uses TRBV7-2 and TRBJ2-2, with D tentatively TRBD1 (5 bases). Germline assignment: CDR1 SGHTA and CDR2 FQGNSA. The CDR3 extends over 14 amino acids. The V end lost 5 bases, the J end lost 1 base, and 8 bases lay between the germline ends. The CDR3 loop is CASSTGQNTGELFF. The CDR3 DNA reads TGTGCCAGCAGCACAGGACAGAACACCGGGGAGCTGTTTTTT.

This clone showed up just once. The genes are TRBV5-6 and TRBJ1-3; perhaps TRBD1 as D (6 bases). V shed 2 bases and J shed 3 bases, with 6 bases lying between them. Germline V CDR1 and CDR2: SGHDT, YYEEEE. The CDR3 loop spans 13 amino acids. CDR3 protein: CASSLQGGNTIYF. In DNA form, the CDR3 reads TGTGCCAGCAGCTTACAGGGTGGAAACACCATATATTTT.

The chain has TRBV5-1 and TRBJ2-1; the D is unclear. V gave up 0 bases and J gave up 7 bases, with 11 bases separating them. The CDR3 runs to 14 residues. Germline lookup yields CDR1 SGHRS and CDR2 YFSETQ. Written as DNA, the CDR3 is TGCGCCAGCAGCTTGGCCCTAAACGGGAATGAGCAGTTCTTC. Protein: CASSLALNGNEQFF.

The table lists this clone with a count of one. V is TRBV7-5 and J is TRBJ2-1; the table's D call, TRBD1, was not checked against the DNA. TRBV7-5 is shown as a pseudogene. The CDR3 extends over 15 amino acids. The CDR3 DNA reads as TGTGTCAGAAGCTTAGACAGGGGCTCCTACAATGAGCAGTTCTTC. Translation: CVRSLDRGSYNEQFF.

The chain uses TRBV2 and TRBJ1-1, with TRBD1 matching over 7 bases. The trim removed 9 bases at V and 1 base at J, leaving 8 bases unmatched. The CDR3 extends over 14 amino acids. Germline V lookup: CDR1 SNHLY, CDR2 FYNNEI. The CDR3, as DNA: TGTGCCAGGAGACAGGGCGGGGGGAACACTGAAGCTTTCTTT. Amino acid sequence: CARRQGGGNTEAFF. The whole variable domain, remainder taken from reference TRBV2 and TRBJ1-1, is EPEVTQTPSHQVTQMGQEVILRCVPISNHLYFYWYRQILGQKVEFLVSFYNNEISEKSEIFDDQFSVERPDGSNFTLKIRSTKLEDSAMYFCARRQGGGNTEAFFGQGTRLTVV.

Concerning this clone: Other DNA variants within this sample encode the same CDR3. The chain carries TRBV6-1 and TRBJ1-2; D unclear. The ends were cut back, 7 bases at V and 4 bases at J, with 10 bases in the middle. The V gene's germline CDR1 is MNHNS and CDR2 SASEGT. This CDR3 is 12 amino acids long. The CDR3, as DNA: TGTGCCAGCACTGGGAGACTCTATGGCTACACCTTC. This gives the protein CASTGRLYGYTF.

The CDR3 DNA sequence: TGTGCCAGCAGCTTCACAGGACACAGCACAGATACGCAGTATTTT. This sequence encodes CASSFTGHSTDTQYF. The chain is built from TRBV7-2 and TRBJ2-3, with a possible D match to TRBD1 (5 bases). The V gene's germline CDR1 is SGHTA and CDR2 FQGNSA. V was clipped by 3 bases and J by 0 bases, with 10 bases between them. The CDR3 loop spans 15 amino acids.